This T cell receptor beta chain comes out of a study of early T cells in non-severe SARS-CoV-2 infection. Study-wide background: Bulk RNA from unsorted whole blood was sequenced; chains were unpaired.

In this sample, this clonotype turned up a few times. The antigen is unknown. Unique molecular identifiers tagged individual cDNA molecules. TCRdb passed the 5' RACE reads through MiXCR, listing each CDR3 protein once. The table records approximately 97,000 distinct CDR3 sequences, 11% of them present only once. This CDR3 comprises 14 residues. J lost 2 bases, V lost 7 bases, and 4 bases had no gene match. Germline CDR1 is SNHLY and CDR2 is FYNNEI. Study-wide results and caveats: The VDJdb matching leaned toward anti-spike CD8 responses and overlooked private and CD4 specificities.

The input for sequencing was whole blood, taken at baseline. This clonotype was sampled from an adult who was a healthcare worker with PCR-confirmed SARS-CoV-2 infection or an uninfected control (not recorded which). The chain couples TRBV2 to TRBJ2-2; TRBD2 aligns across 7 bases. CDR3 DNA: TGTGCCAGCAAGGGGACTATAAACACCGGGGAGCTGTTTTTT. This translates into CASKGTINTGELFF. Filled out from reference TRBV2 and TRBJ2-2, the complete variable domain reads EPEVTQTPSHQVTQMGQEVILRCVPISNHLYFYWYRQILGQKVEFLVSFYNNEISEKSEIFDDQFSVERPDGSNFTLKIRSTKLEDSAMYFCASKGTINTGELFFGEGSRLTVL.